This TCR beta chain was observed in a study of OX40 agonist ivuxolimab in advanced cancers. This CDR3 is 15 amino acids long. Germline V gene sequence: CDR1 SGHDN, CDR2 FVKESK. V lost 0 bases, J lost 5 bases, and 11 bases lay in between. Some clones are missing from TCRdb's copy, which holds only in-frame ones; the method was immunoSEQ multiplex PCR. This table holds about 28,000 clones, around four fifths found once. The origin of this receptor is an adult with an advanced solid tumor such as melanoma, head and neck, liver or kidney cancer. The chain is built from TRBV14 and TRBJ1-3; D unresolved. The source was CD4+ or CD8+ T cells sorted from blood, collected in a trial of the OX40 agonist ivuxolimab. The CDR3 coding sequence is TGTGCCAGCAGCCAAGATACCAGGAAGAGAAACACCATATATTTT. Its protein is CASSQDTRKRNTIYF.